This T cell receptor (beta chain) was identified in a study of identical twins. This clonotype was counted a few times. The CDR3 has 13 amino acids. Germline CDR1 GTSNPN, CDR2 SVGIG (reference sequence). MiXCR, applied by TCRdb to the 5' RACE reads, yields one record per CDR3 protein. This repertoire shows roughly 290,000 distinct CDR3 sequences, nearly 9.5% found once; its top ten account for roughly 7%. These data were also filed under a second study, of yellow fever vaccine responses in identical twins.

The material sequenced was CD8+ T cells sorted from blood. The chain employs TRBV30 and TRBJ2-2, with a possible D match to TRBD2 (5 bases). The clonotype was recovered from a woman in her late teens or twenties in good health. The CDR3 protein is CVCGLKLTGELFF. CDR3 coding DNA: TGTGTCTGCGGGCTCAAACTCACCGGGGAGCTGTTTTTT.